A selection of T cell receptor beta chains follows, all from one sample in a study of blood T cells in healthy people across ages. TCRdb itself ran the 5' RACE reads through MiXCR, one entry per CDR3 protein. The table records 890,000 or so distinct CDR3 sequences, around two thirds of them present only once. Material for sequencing was blood. The receptor set was obtained from a man aged 30 to 39 in good health. The CDR3 runs from the conserved cysteine through the conserved F or W. D genes are given only for firm matches. Not every row has a clone size; where given, it reads once, few, many or a size class.

J	size	V	D	length	CDR3	DNA
TRBJ2-1	.	TRBV9	.	16	CASSKQGLSSYNEQFF	TGTGCCAGCAGCAAGCAGGGGCTTAGCTCCTACAATGAGCAGTTCTTC
TRBJ1-1	.	TRBV28	TRBD1	13	CASPGQGNTEAFF	TGTGCCAGCCCGGGACAGGGGAACACTGAAGCTTTCTTT
TRBJ2-2	.	TRBV25-1	.	18	CASSELGSGRPNTGELFF	TGTGCCAGCAGTGAGTTGGGGTCGGGCAGACCGAACACCGGGGAGCTGTTTTTT
TRBJ2-3	.	TRBV4-3	TRBD2	17	CASSQVPWGGSTDTQYF	TGCGCCAGCAGCCAAGTTCCCTGGGGGGGGAGCACAGATACGCAGTATTTT
TRBJ2-5	few	TRBV4-2	.	15	CASSQEDRRAETQYF	TGTGCCAGCAGCCAAGAGGACAGACGGGCAGAGACCCAGTACTTC
TRBJ2-5	.	TRBV10-3	TRBD2	12	CAIGEGMETQYF	TGTGCCATCGGGGAGGGAATGGAGACCCAGTACTTC
TRBJ2-1	.	TRBV10-3	TRBD2	14	CAISESGTSCEQFF	TGTGCCATCAGTGAGTCCGGGACTAGCTGTGAGCAGTTCTTC
TRBJ2-3	.	TRBV20-1	.	15	CSAERDSGNTDTQYF	TGCAGTGCGGAGCGGGACAGTGGGAATACAGATACGCAGTATTTT
TRBJ2-7	.	TRBV10-3	TRBD1	14	CAIALGTGLYEQYF	TGTGCCATCGCCCTAGGGACAGGGTTATACGAGCAGTACTTC
TRBJ1-5	.	TRBV20-1	TRBD1	13	CSAPGTGNQPQHF	TGCAGTGCGCCCGGGACAGGGAATCAGCCCCAGCATTTT
TRBJ2-1	.	TRBV28	TRBD1	18	CASSFLSLTGAMGNEQFF	TGTGCCAGCAGTTTCCTCAGCCTCACAGGGGCGATGGGCAATGAGCAGTTCTTC
TRBJ2-6	.	TRBV7-9	.	19	CASSLVGAVISSGANVLTF	TGTGCCAGCAGCTTAGTGGGCGCAGTGATAAGCTCTGGGGCCAACGTCCTGACTTTC
TRBJ2-3	.	TRBV11-1	.	14	CASSLEDLLDTQYF	TGTGCCAGCAGCTTAGAGGACCTTCTAGATACGCAGTATTTT
TRBJ2-3	few	TRBV9	.	16	CASSVEGARVPDTQYF	TGTGCCAGCAGCGTGGAGGGGGCGCGAGTCCCAGATACGCAGTATTTT
TRBJ2-1	few	TRBV15	TRBD1	14	CATSRGQGGNEQFF	TGTGCCACCAGCAGGGGACAGGGGGGAAATGAGCAGTTCTTC
TRBJ1-2	.	TRBV7-9	.	11	CASSLIHGYTF	TGTGCCAGCAGCTTAATTCACGGCTACACCTTC
TRBJ2-3	once	TRBV5-6	.	15	CASSLDTPGTDTQYF	TGTGCCAGCAGCTTAGACACCCCTGGCACAGATACGCAGTATTTT
TRBJ1-6	.	TRBV7-2	.	18	CASSPRIRGISYNSPLHF	TGTGCCAGCAGCCCCAGGATTAGGGGGATCTCCTATAATTCACCCCTCCACTTT
TRBJ2-7	few	TRBV4-2	TRBD2	16	CASSQERASGNYEQYF	TGTGCCAGCAGCCAAGAAAGGGCTAGCGGTAACTACGAGCAGTACTTC
TRBJ1-2	.	TRBV7-2	TRBD1	13	CASSCGTGFGYTF	TGTGCCAGCAGCTGTGGGACAGGGTTTGGCTACACCTTC
TRBJ2-1	.	TRBV7-2	.	14	CASRKEGGSYEQFF	TGTGCCAGCAGAAAAGAGGGGGGTTCCTACGAGCAGTTCTTC
TRBJ1-2	.	TRBV4-3	.	17	CASSQDRGDGHRYGYTF	TGCGCCAGCAGCCAAGATCGGGGGGACGGCCATAGGTATGGCTACACCTTC
TRBJ2-1	few	TRBV9	TRBD1	14	CASSVRDRGNEQFF	TGTGCCAGCAGCGTCAGGGACAGGGGCAATGAGCAGTTCTTC
TRBJ2-7	.	TRBV21-1	.	14	CASSGNRRTYEQYF	TGTGCCAGCAGCGGCAACAGGAGGACCTACGAGCAGTACTTC
TRBJ2-7	few	TRBV27	.	14	CASSFDRAGREQYF	TGTGCCAGCAGTTTCGATCGGGCGGGAAGAGAGCAGTACTTC
TRBJ2-5	.	TRBV12-3/TRBV12-4	.	14	CASSLNTQWETQYF	TGTGCCAGCAGTTTGAACACTCAGTGGGAGACCCAGTACTTC
TRBJ1-3	.	TRBV7-9	.	16	CASSLDSARSGNTIYF	TGTGCCAGCAGCTTAGATAGTGCACGCTCTGGAAACACCATATATTTT
TRBJ1-2	few	TRBV4-2	.	15	CASSHATDGNYGYTF	TGTGCCAGCAGCCACGCAACGGACGGCAACTATGGCTACACCTTC
TRBJ2-1	few	TRBV4-3	.	17	CASSHDFFAGSYNEQFF	TGCGCCAGCAGCCACGACTTCTTCGCGGGCTCCTACAATGAGCAGTTCTTC
TRBJ2-3	many	TRBV7-2	.	15	CASSLGPRSGDTQYF	TGTGCCAGCAGCTTAGGCCCCCGATCCGGAGATACGCAGTATTTT
TRBJ2-1	.	TRBV5-1	.	13	CASSFTGSLEQFF	TGCGCCAGCAGCTTTACAGGGAGTCTTGAGCAGTTCTTC
TRBJ2-1	.	TRBV4-1	.	17	CASSFRWGQGAYNEQFF	TGCGCCAGCAGCTTCCGCTGGGGGCAGGGCGCCTACAATGAGCAGTTCTTC
TRBJ2-3	once	TRBV6-1	.	14	CASSEGREKDTQYF	TGTGCCAGCAGTGAAGGTCGAGAGAAGGATACGCAGTATTTT
TRBJ2-1	.	TRBV20-1	TRBD1	13	CSARTGFYNEQFF	TGCAGTGCTAGGACAGGGTTTTACAATGAGCAGTTCTTC
TRBJ2-4	.	TRBV15	.	15	CATSRDGLAKNIQYF	TGTGCCACCAGCAGAGATGGTCTAGCCAAAAACATTCAGTACTTC
TRBJ2-5	.	TRBV7-9	.	13	CATAPAGQETQYF	TGTGCCACCGCCCCGGCCGGCCAAGAGACCCAGTACTTC
TRBJ1-2	.	TRBV29-1	.	15	CSVEKPQGGTYGYTF	TGCAGCGTTGAAAAGCCACAGGGCGGGACCTATGGCTACACCTTC
TRBJ2-4	.	TRBV20-1	.	16	CSASGASGRTKNIQYF	TGCAGTGCTAGTGGGGCCTCGGGAAGAACCAAAAACATTCAGTACTTC
TRBJ1-2	.	TRBV27	.	14	CASSPEGRIYGYTF	TGTGCCAGCAGTCCCGAGGGACGGATTTATGGCTACACCTTC
TRBJ2-7	few	TRBV12-3/TRBV12-4	TRBD2	14	CASTRPGGGYEQYF	TGTGCCAGCACCCGCCCGGGGGGAGGTTACGAGCAGTACTTC
TRBJ1-5	.	TRBV3-1	.	16	CASSQVKGESNQPQHF	TGTGCCAGCAGCCAAGTCAAGGGAGAAAGCAATCAGCCCCAGCATTTT
TRBJ2-1	.	TRBV5-1	TRBD1	15	CASSATQGAGNEQFF	TGCGCCAGCTCCGCTACACAGGGGGCTGGGAATGAGCAGTTCTTC
TRBJ2-5	.	TRBV4-2	TRBD1	15	CASSVRDRGLETQYF	TGTGCCAGCAGCGTCCGGGACAGGGGGCTAGAGACCCAGTACTTC
TRBJ2-1	few	TRBV7-2	TRBD2	15	CASSLLLAGNNEQFF	TGTGCCAGCAGCTTATTACTAGCGGGGAACAATGAGCAGTTCTTC
TRBJ2-1	once	TRBV30	.	13	CAWSTVIYNEQFF	TGTGCCTGGAGTACAGTTATCTACAATGAGCAGTTCTTC